This T cell receptor beta chain was found in a study of identifying expanded T cells in peripheral blood. Study-wide results and limits: Technical replicates showed around 1.2 changed clones; two weeks 15 to 20; four weeks 19. Clone count variance between roughly 2-week samples rose with total template count.

V lost 3 bases, J lost 3 bases, and 2 bases stayed unmatched. The CDR3 runs to 13 residues. The germline V gene has CDR1 SGHNT and CDR2 YYREEE (reference sequence). Some clones are missing from TCRdb's copy, which holds only in-frame ones; the method was immunoSEQ multiplex PCR. Among about 120,000 clones, roughly 80% were seen once, and the ten largest hold over 3%. Healthy donors had no documented immune events, such as infections, while sampled. To note about this clone: Antigen: not known.

Sequenced sample: blood. The receptor comes from a person aged 18 to 75 in good health. The chain joins TRBV5-4 to TRBJ1-1, with 7 positions matching TRBD1. The CDR3 region is CASSSGQDTEAFF. The CDR3 DNA reads TGTGCCAGCAGCTCCGGACAGGACACTGAAGCTTTCTTT.